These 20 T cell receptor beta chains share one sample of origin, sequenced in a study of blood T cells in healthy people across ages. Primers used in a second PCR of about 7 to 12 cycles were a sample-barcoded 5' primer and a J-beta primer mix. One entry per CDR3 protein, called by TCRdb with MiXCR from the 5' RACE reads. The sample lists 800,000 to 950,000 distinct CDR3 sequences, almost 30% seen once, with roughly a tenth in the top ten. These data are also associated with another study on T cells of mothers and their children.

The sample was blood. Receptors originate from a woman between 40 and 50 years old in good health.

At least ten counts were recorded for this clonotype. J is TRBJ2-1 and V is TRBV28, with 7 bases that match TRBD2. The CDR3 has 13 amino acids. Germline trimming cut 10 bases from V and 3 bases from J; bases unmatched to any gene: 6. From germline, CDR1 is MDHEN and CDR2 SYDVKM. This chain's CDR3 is CAISGEGYNEQFF. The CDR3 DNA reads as TGTGCCATCTCGGGGGAGGGCTACAATGAGCAGTTCTTC.

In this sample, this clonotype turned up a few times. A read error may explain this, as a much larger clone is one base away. Here the CDR3 reads CAGSIGYRGEKLFF. The CDR3 DNA follows: TGTGCCGGCAGTATAGGGTATCGGGGTGAAAAACTGTTTTTT. The gene calls are TRBV12-3 or TRBV12-4 and TRBJ1-4; D is ambiguous. The CDR3 spans 14 residues.

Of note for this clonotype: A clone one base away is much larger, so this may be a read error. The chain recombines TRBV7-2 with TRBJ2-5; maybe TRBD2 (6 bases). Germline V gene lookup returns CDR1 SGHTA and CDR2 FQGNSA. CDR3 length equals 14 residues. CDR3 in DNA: TGTGCCAGCAGCCAGGGACTGCAACAAGAGGCCCAGTACTTC. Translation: CASSQGLQQEAQYF.

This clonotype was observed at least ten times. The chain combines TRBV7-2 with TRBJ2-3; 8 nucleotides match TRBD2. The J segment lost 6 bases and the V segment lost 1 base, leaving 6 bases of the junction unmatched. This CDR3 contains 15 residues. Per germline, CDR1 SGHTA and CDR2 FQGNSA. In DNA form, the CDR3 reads TGTGCCAGCAGCTTAGAGCTTGCGGGGGGCGATACGCAGTATTTT. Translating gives CASSLELAGGDTQYF.

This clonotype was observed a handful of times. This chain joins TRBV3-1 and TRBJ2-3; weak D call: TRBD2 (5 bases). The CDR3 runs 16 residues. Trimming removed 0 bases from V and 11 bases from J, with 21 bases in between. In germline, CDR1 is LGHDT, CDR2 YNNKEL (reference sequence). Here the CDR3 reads CASSQEAVDPGMVQYF. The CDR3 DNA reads TGTGCCAGCAGCCAAGAAGCGGTGGACCCCGGGATGGTGCAGTATTTT.

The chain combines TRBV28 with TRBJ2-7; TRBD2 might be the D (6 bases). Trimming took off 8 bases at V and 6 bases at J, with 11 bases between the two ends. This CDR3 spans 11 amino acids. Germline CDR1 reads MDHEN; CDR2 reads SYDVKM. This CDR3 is CASCRGGEQYF. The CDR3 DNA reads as TGTGCCAGCTGTCGGGGAGGCGAGCAGTACTTC.

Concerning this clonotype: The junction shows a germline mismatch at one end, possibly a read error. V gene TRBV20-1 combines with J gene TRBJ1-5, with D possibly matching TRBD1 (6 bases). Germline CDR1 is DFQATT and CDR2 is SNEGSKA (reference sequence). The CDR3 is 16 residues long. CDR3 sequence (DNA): TGCTGTGCTAGGGAGGAACAGGGAATGGTGAGTCAGCCCCAGCATTTT. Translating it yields CCAREEQGMVSQPQHF.

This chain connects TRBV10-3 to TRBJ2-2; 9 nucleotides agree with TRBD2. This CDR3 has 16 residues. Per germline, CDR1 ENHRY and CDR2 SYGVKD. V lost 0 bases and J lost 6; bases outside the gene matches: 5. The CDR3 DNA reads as TGTGCCATCAGTGAGTCGGGTCTAGCGGGATCCGGGGAGCTGTTTTTT. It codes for CAISESGLAGSGELFF.

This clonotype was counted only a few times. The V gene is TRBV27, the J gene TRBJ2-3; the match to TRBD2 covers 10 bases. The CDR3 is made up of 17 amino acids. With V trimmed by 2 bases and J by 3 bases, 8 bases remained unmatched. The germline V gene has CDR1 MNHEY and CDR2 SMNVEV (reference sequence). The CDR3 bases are TGTGCCAGCAGTTTAATGGCTAGCGGGGGAAAAACAGATACGCAGTATTTT. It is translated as CASSLMASGGKTDTQYF.

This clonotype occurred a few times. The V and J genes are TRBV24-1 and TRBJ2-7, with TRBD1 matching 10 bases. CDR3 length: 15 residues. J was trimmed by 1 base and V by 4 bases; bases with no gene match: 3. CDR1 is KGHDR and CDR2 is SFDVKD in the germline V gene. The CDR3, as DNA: TGTGCCACCAGTGACCCGGGACAGGGGTCCTACGAGCAGTACTTC. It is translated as CATSDPGQGSYEQYF.

CDR3 DNA: TGCAGTGCTAGAAATCGACCCCGGAGCTCCTATAATTCACCCCTCCACTTT. Translated: CSARNRPRSSYNSPLHF. The chain carries TRBV20-1 and TRBJ1-6; D remains ambiguous. The V end was cut by 2 bases, the J end by 0 bases, with 14 bases between. In germline, CDR1 is DFQATT, CDR2 SNEGSKA (reference sequence). The CDR3 loop spans 17 amino acids.

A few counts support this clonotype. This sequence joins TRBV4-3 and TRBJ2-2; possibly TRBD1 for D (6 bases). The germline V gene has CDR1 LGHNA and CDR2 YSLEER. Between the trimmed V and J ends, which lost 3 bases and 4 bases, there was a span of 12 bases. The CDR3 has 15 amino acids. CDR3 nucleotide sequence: TGCGCCAGCAGCCAGGGATACAGGGCCACCGGGGAGCTGTTTTTT. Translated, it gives CASSQGYRATGELFF.

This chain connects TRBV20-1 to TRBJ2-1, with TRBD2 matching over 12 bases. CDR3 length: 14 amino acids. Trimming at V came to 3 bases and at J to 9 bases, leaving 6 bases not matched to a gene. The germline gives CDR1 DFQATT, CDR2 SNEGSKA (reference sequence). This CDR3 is CSARSSGGASEQFF. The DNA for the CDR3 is TGCAGTGCTAGGTCTAGCGGGGGGGCCAGTGAGCAGTTCTTC.

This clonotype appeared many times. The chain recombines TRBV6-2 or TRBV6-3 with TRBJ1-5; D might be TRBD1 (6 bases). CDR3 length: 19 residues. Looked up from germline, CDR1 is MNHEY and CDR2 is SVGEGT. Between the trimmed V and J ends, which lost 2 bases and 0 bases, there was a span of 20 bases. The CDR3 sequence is CASSYARLTGLYSNQPQHF. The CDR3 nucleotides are TGTGCCAGCAGTTACGCCAGACTAACAGGGCTTTATAGCAATCAGCCCCAGCATTTT.

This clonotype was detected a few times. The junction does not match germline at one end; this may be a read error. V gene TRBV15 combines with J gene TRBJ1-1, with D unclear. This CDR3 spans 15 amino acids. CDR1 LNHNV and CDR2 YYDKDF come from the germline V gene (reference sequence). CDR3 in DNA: TGTGCCACCGGCAGGAAAGTCCTCGGGGACACTGAAGCTTTCTTT. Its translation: CATGRKVLGDTEAFF.

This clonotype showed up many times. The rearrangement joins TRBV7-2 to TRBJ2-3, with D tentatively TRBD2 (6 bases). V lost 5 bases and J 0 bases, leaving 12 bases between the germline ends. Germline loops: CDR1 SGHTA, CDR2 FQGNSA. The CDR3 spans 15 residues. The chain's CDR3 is CASSRQSGSTDTQYF. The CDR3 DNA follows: TGTGCCAGCAGCCGTCAGAGCGGGAGCACAGATACGCAGTATTTT.

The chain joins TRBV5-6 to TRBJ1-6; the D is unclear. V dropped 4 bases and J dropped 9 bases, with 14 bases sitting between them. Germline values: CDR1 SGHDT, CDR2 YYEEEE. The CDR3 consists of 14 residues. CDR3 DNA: TGTGCCAGCAGCCACCCGGGATCGGGTTCACCCCTCCACTTT. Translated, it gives CASSHPGSGSPLHF.

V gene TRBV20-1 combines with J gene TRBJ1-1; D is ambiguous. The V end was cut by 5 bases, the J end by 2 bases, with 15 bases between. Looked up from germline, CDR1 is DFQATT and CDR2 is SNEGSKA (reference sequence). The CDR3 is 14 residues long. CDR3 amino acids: CSAPARQRNTEAFF. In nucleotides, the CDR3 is TGCAGTGCTCCCGCCCGGCAGCGAAACACTGAAGCTTTCTTT.

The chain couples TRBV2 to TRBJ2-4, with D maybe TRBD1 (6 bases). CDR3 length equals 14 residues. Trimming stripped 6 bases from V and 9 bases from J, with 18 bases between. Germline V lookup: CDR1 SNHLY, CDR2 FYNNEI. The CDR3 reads CASSPRGASSIQYF. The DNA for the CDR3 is TGTGCCAGCAGCCCCAGGGGTGCCTCAAGCATTCAGTACTTC.

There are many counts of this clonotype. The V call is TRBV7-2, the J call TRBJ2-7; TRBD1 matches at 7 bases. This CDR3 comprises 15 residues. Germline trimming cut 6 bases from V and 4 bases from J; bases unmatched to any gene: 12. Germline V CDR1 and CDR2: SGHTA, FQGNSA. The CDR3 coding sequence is TGTGCCAGCAGACCAGTAGGGCAGGGGGTATACGAGCAGTACTTC. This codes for CASRPVGQGVYEQYF. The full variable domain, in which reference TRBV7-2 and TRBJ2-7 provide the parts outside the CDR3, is GAGVSQSPSNKVTEKGKDVELRCDPISGHTALYWYRQSLGQGLEFLIYFQGNSAPDKSGLPSDRFSAERTGGSVSTLTIQRTQQEDSAVYLCASRPVGQGVYEQYFGPGTRLTVT.